The 30 T cell receptor beta chains below were found in one sample sequenced in a study of blood T cell repertoires in COVID-19. Repertoires were generated with immunoSEQ multiplex PCR, while TCRdb's copy carries only in-frame clones and drops some. Of 150,000 to 200,000 clones in the sample, approximately 90% were seen once. Sequenced input: peripheral blood. The receptors here all came from a man aged 45-65 years with acute or convalescent COVID-19.

The chain recombines TRBV6-2 or TRBV6-3 with TRBJ2-3; D is possibly TRBD2 (5 bases). The germline V and J ends were trimmed by 4 bases and 0 bases, with 8 bases remaining between them. The germline V gene encodes CDR1 MNHEY and CDR2 SVGEGT. The CDR3 totals 14 residues. The CDR3 sequence is CASSSRTSTDTQYF. The CDR3 nucleotides read TGTGCCAGCAGTTCCCGGACTAGCACAGATACGCAGTATTTT.

The CDR3 bases are TGTGCCAGCAGCCCGGGACAGGGTTTGGAGACCCAGTACTTC. Its translation: CASSPGQGLETQYF. The V call is TRBV11-2, the J call TRBJ2-5, with TRBD1 identical over 9 bases. Trimming at V came to 5 bases and at J to 5 bases, leaving 6 bases not matched to a gene. This CDR3 spans 14 amino acids. CDR1 and CDR2 (germline): SGHAT, FQNNGV.

The chain is built from TRBV28 and TRBJ2-2; the match to TRBD1 covers 9 bases. There are 16 residues in the CDR3. V trimming: 5 bases; J trimming: 4 bases; junction bases outside the gene matches: 8. Germline V gives CDR1 MDHEN, CDR2 SYDVKM. CDR3 in DNA: TGTGCCAGCAGTACTCCGGGACAGGGTCTCACCGGGGAGCTGTTTTTT. This codes for CASSTPGQGLTGELFF.

This chain links TRBV7-2 with TRBJ1-4; 8 bases are a match to TRBD1. The CDR3 sequence is 14 residues long. V was clipped by 3 bases and J by 8 bases; unmatched bases: 5. Germline assignment: CDR1 SGHTA and CDR2 FQGNSA. Here the CDR3 DNA reads TGTGCCAGCAGCTTCCAGGGGGCGGAAGAAAAACTGTTTTTT. Translating gives CASSFQGAEEKLFF.

The rearrangement links TRBV19 to TRBJ1-5, with D possibly TRBD1 on 6 matching bases. This CDR3 comprises 17 residues. Germline V lookup: CDR1 LNHDA, CDR2 SQIVND (reference sequence). With 10 bases removed from V and 4 bases from J, the gap between germline ends came to 26 bases. Here the CDR3 DNA reads TGTGCCACCCGAATGTTGGGGGCGCCGTATACAAATCAGCCCCAGCATTTT. Translated, it gives CATRMLGAPYTNQPQHF.

This sequence joins TRBV5-5 and TRBJ1-2; TRBD1 agrees at 7 bases. Germline CDR1 SGHKS, CDR2 YYEKEE (reference sequence). The CDR3 runs to 15 residues. The ends lost 4 bases at V and 2 bases at J; junction bases unmatched: 8. CDR3 loop: CASSNQGGANYGYTF. CDR3 coding DNA: TGTGCCAGCAGCAACCAAGGGGGCGCGAACTATGGCTACACCTTC.

The rearrangement links TRBV5-4 to TRBJ2-2; D is possibly TRBD2 (6 bases). Between the trimmed V and J ends, which lost 7 bases and 6 bases, there was a span of 19 bases. The CDR3 is 15 amino acids. CDR1 is SGHNT, CDR2 YYREEE, per germline (reference sequence). CDR3 loop: CASGPGLGFPGELFF. CDR3 nucleotide sequence: TGTGCCAGCGGTCCGGGACTTGGGTTCCCCGGGGAGCTGTTTTTT.

The V and J genes are TRBV6-5 and TRBJ1-5, with 7 nucleotides matching TRBD1. V lost 8 bases, J lost 3 bases, and 10 bases stayed unmatched. Germline values: CDR1 MNHEY, CDR2 SVGAGI. The CDR3 runs to 15 residues. CDR3 bases: TGTGCCAGCTCTGCGGCAGGGGGGAACAATCAGCCCCAGCATTTT. This gives the protein CASSAAGGNNQPQHF.

The chain couples TRBV18 to TRBJ2-3; the match to TRBD1 covers 10 bases. Germline-derived CDR1 and CDR2 are KGHSH and LQKENI. The CDR3 length is 15 residues. The ends lost 3 bases at V and 5 bases at J; junction bases unmatched: 5. Here the CDR3 reads CASSPLGQGKDTQYF. DNA for the CDR3: TGTGCCAGCTCACCCCTGGGACAGGGGAAAGATACGCAGTATTTT.

This clone was detected only once. The chain joins TRBV27 to TRBJ1-6, with D perhaps TRBD1 (5 bases). With 6 bases removed from V and 5 bases from J, the gap between germline ends came to 20 bases. CDR3 size: 17 residues. CDR1 MNHEY and CDR2 SMNVEV come from the germline V gene (reference sequence). CDR3 sequence: CASSPWSGYRDNSPLHF. DNA for the CDR3: TGTGCCAGCAGCCCATGGTCAGGGTATCGTGATAATTCACCCCTCCACTTT.

This chain connects TRBV5-5 to TRBJ1-5; maybe TRBD1 (5 bases). In germline, CDR1 is SGHKS, CDR2 YYEKEE (reference sequence). V lost 4 bases and J lost 1, with 15 bases in between. The CDR3 totals 16 residues. Here the CDR3 reads CASSRTGVRSNQPQHF. CDR3 nucleotide sequence: TGTGCCAGCAGCAGGACGGGGGTTCGGAGCAATCAGCCCCAGCATTTT.

V usage is TRBV6-2 or TRBV6-3 and J usage is TRBJ2-5; D call uncertain. Trimming stripped 0 bases from V and 7 bases from J, with 9 bases between. The CDR3 consists of 13 residues. CDR1 and CDR2 (germline): MNHEY, SVGEGT. The CDR3 DNA reads TGTGCCAGCAGTTACTCACTCCGAGGGACCCAGTACTTC. Translated, it gives CASSYSLRGTQYF.

The chain employs TRBV11-3 and TRBJ2-1; D gene uncertain. Per germline, CDR1 SGHNT and CDR2 YENEEA. The CDR3 length is 13 residues. The ends were cut back, 7 bases at V and 9 bases at J, with 16 bases in the middle. CDR3 loop: CASTPHFFPEQFF. CDR3 in DNA: TGTGCCAGCACCCCCCACTTTTTCCCTGAGCAGTTCTTC.

This chain joins TRBV7-6 and TRBJ2-5; TRBD2 is a possible D gene (5 bases). This CDR3 comprises 16 residues. With 4 bases removed from V and 0 bases from J, the gap between germline ends came to 15 bases. Germline V CDR1 and CDR2: SGHVS, FNYEAQ. CDR3 sequence reads: CASSYQPTGNQETQYF. CDR3 DNA: TGTGCCAGCAGCTACCAACCGACGGGGAACCAAGAGACCCAGTACTTC.

The chain carries TRBV5-1 and TRBJ1-6; 7 bases match TRBD1. Germline CDR1 and CDR2: SGHRS and YFSETQ. V lost 0 bases and J lost 11; bases outside the gene matches: 5. The CDR3 length is 14 residues. The CDR3 loop reads CASSLAGGYTPLHF. The CDR3 DNA sequence: TGCGCCAGCAGCTTGGCAGGGGGTTATACACCCCTCCACTTT. Using reference TRBV5-1 and TRBJ1-6 for the parts outside the CDR3, the full variable domain is KAGVTQTPRYLIKTRGQQVTLSCSPISGHRSVSWYQQTPGQGLQFLFEYFSETQRNKGNFPGRFSGRQFSNSRSEMNVSTLELGDSALYLCASSLAGGYTPLHFGNGTRLTVT.

This clone was recorded once. The rearrangement links TRBV10-3 to TRBJ2-7; TRBD2 matches 8 bases. The V gene's germline CDR1 is ENHRY and CDR2 SYGVKD. Trimming at V came to 4 bases and at J to 1 base, leaving 6 bases not matched to a gene. The CDR3 sequence is 15 residues long. CDR3 region: CAISVGTRDSYEQYF. CDR3 nucleotide sequence: TGTGCCATCAGTGTAGGGACTAGAGATTCCTACGAGCAGTACTTC.

This chain connects TRBV30 to TRBJ1-4; TRBD1 might be the D (6 bases). V gave up 0 bases and J gave up 6 bases, with 11 bases separating them. CDR1 and CDR2 (germline): GTSNPN, SVGIG (reference sequence). This CDR3 region has 14 residues. CDR3 nucleotides: TGTGCCTGGAGTGTATTGGGGGCAGATGAAAAACTGTTTTTT. It translates to CAWSVLGADEKLFF.

The chain employs TRBV7-3 and TRBJ2-3; 10 bases align to TRBD2. CDR3 length: 19 residues. V was pared by 1 base and J by 0 bases, with 10 bases of the junction left unmatched. Germline V CDR1 and CDR2: SGHTA, FQGTGA. The CDR3 region is CASSLSTLAGVPSTDTQYF. In DNA form, the CDR3 reads TGTGCCAGCAGCTTAAGTACCCTAGCGGGGGTCCCCAGCACAGATACGCAGTATTTT.

The chain is built from TRBV3-1 (or the pseudogene TRBV3-2) and TRBJ2-1; maybe TRBD2 (5 bases). V lost 3 bases, J lost 0 bases, and 9 bases lay in between. Germline V lookup: CDR1 LGHDT, CDR2 YNNKEL (reference sequence). The CDR3 has 15 residues. CDR3 amino acids: CASSHHTSSYNEQFF. The CDR3 region has the DNA TGTGCCAGCAGCCACCATACTAGCTCCTACAATGAGCAGTTCTTC.

CDR3 sequence (DNA): TGTGCCAGCAGTTACGTCGAGAGTCGTGGAAACACCATATATTTT. Protein: CASSYVESRGNTIYF. J is TRBJ1-3 and V is TRBV5-4, with D uncertain. Trimming removed 5 bases from V and 3 bases from J, with 15 bases in between. Germline V gene lookup returns CDR1 SGHNT and CDR2 YYREEE (reference sequence). The CDR3 extends over 15 amino acids.

This clone came up a few times. The junction differs from germline at one of its ends, possibly a read error. The J gene is TRBJ2-5, the V gene TRBV7-7; 13 bases line up with TRBD2. The germline gives CDR1 SSHAT, CDR2 FNYEAQ (reference sequence). The CDR3 has 16 residues. The CDR3 here is CASSLGLAGAKETQYF. The CDR3 DNA follows: TGTGCTAGCAGCTTAGGACTAGCGGGGGCGAAAGAGACCCAGTACTTC.

The J gene is TRBJ1-2, the V gene TRBV7-2; D perhaps matches TRBD1 (6 bases). The CDR3 runs to 14 residues. Germline assignment: CDR1 SGHTA and CDR2 FQGNSA. Trimming took off 1 base at V and 3 bases at J, with 9 bases between the two ends. The CDR3 region has the DNA TGTGCCAGCAGCTTAGTGGGGGCGGACTATGGCTACACCTTC. This codes for CASSLVGADYGYTF.

The V call is TRBV6-2 or TRBV6-3, the J call TRBJ2-2, with D maybe TRBD2 (5 bases). V gave up 2 bases and J gave up 7 bases, with 11 bases separating them. Germline-derived CDR1 and CDR2 are MNHEY and SVGEGT. The length of the CDR3 is 14 residues. This chain's CDR3 is CASSYPRVGGELFF. As DNA, the CDR3 is TGTGCCAGCAGTTACCCGAGGGTTGGCGGGGAGCTGTTTTTT.

V usage is TRBV4-2 and J usage is TRBJ1-4; TRBD1 might be the D (5 bases). Trimming took 3 bases from V and 8 from J, leaving 16 bases between them. Germline loops: CDR1 LGHNA, CDR2 YNFKEQ. The CDR3 sequence is 15 residues long. This CDR3 reads CASSQAGSGGEKLFF. CDR3 in DNA: TGTGCCAGCAGCCAGGCAGGGTCGGGGGGAGAAAAACTGTTTTTT.

The sample holds one count of this clone. This chain links TRBV11-2 with TRBJ2-3; tentatively, D is TRBD1 (6 bases). With 10 bases removed from V and 0 bases from J, the gap between germline ends came to 29 bases. The CDR3 runs to 19 residues. In germline, CDR1 is SGHAT, CDR2 FQNNGV. The CDR3 coding sequence is TGTGCCATCAACCTTACCCCACAGGGCCACGTCTATAGCACAGATACGCAGTATTTT. Translated: CAINLTPQGHVYSTDTQYF.

The gene calls are TRBV5-1 and TRBJ2-7; 10 bases align to TRBD1. Germline V gene sequence: CDR1 SGHRS, CDR2 YFSETQ. The CDR3 is 15 residues long. Trimming at V came to 0 bases and at J to 4 bases, leaving 4 bases not matched to a gene. The CDR3, as DNA: TGCGCCAGCAGCTTGGGGGGGACAGGGGAATACGAGCAGTACTTC. Protein: CASSLGGTGEYEQYF.

For the CDR3, the DNA is TGTGCCAGCAGCTTAGAACTCCTCCCCGGGGAGCTGTTTTTT. It is translated as CASSLELLPGELFF. V and J are TRBV7-9 and TRBJ2-2; D not certain. This CDR3 region has 14 residues. Germline V lookup: CDR1 SEHNR, CDR2 FQNEAQ (reference sequence). V lost 1 base and J lost 6, with 9 bases in between.

This clone was found once. Germline and junction disagree at one end, which may indicate a read error. The chain carries TRBV7-7 and TRBJ2-1; TRBD2 matches at 10 bases. The germline V gene has CDR1 SSHAT and CDR2 FNYEAQ (reference sequence). The CDR3 covers 14 residues. CDR3 in amino acids: CASSLGSGGTEQFF. CDR3 nucleotides: TGTGCTAGCAGCTTAGGTAGCGGGGGGACCGAGCAGTTCTTC.

The chain is built from TRBV12-3 or TRBV12-4 and TRBJ1-1; unclear D gene. The CDR3 has 13 amino acids. Deletions cut 3 bases from V and 1 base from J, with 6 bases between. CDR3 region: CASSFRQNTEAFF. In nucleotides, the CDR3 is TGTGCCAGCAGTTTCAGACAGAACACTGAAGCTTTCTTT.

The chain uses TRBV10-3 and TRBJ2-1; 13 nucleotides agree with TRBD2. CDR3 length equals 15 residues. With V trimmed by 4 bases and J by 9 bases, 6 bases remained unmatched. CDR1 and CDR2 (germline): ENHRY, SYGVKD. CDR3 in amino acids: CAISGTSGSDGEQFF. CDR3 nucleotides: TGTGCCATCAGTGGGACTAGCGGGAGTGACGGTGAGCAGTTCTTC.